This T cell receptor beta chain originates from a study of shared clonotypes between healthy human individuals (TCRdb year 2020). As for the study more broadly: Three men and a couple of women, aged 18 to 49 years, made up the cohort. Per donor, three plates each were used for CD4 naive and CD4 memory, two for CD8 naive, and one for CD8 memory. Blood TCR repertoires of five healthy adults were deeply sequenced to estimate repertoire size and the extent of clonotype sharing between individuals. Different laboratories and diverse techniques were used to prepare libraries and sequence TCR repertoires, to increase sequencing depth and limit assay-specific biases. Per donor, leukapheresis produced somewhere between about 0.9 and 9 billion PBMCs.

Results the study describes overall, beyond this receptor: Across several donors, approximately 5% of naive CD4, 3.5% of naive CD8, about 2% of memory CD4, and about 0.44% of memory CD8 clonotypes were shared. Only blood was sampled, and tissue TCR repertoires likely differ from those in blood. Larger estimated clonotype richness was generally found for naive subsets than for memory subsets. The genetic and exposure-history diversity represented was limited by the small number of donors. Compared with non-shared clonotypes, the clonotypes found in all four sorted-subset donors had higher generation probabilities. Even with the large sequencing depth, rarefaction of the sorted-subset datasets indicated that sequencing was incomplete. Pairwise subsampling led to the expectation that sequencing depth would affect the degree of clonotype sharing among donors.

TCR CDR3 regions were amplified from genomic DNA by multiplex PCR using the deep immunoSEQ assay. For each cell subset, the extracted genomic DNA was distributed evenly across all wells of several immunoSEQ 96-well plates, and each plate served as one replicate. Each replicate PCR for sorted subsets received roughly 200 ng genomic DNA, equal to about 30,000 T cell genomes. The purified libraries were quantified using a Qubit 3.0 fluorometer, sized with a Bioanalyzer 2100, and then quantified again using the KAPA Library Quantification kit. Every immunoSEQ 96-well plate was sequenced on a dedicated single-read 150-cycle Illumina NextSeq 550 flow cell. The authors' pipeline ran thus. Because only junctional sequences without quality scores were contained in the immunoSEQ output, filtering matching that applied to full-length reads could not be performed. Sequences were annotated with PyIR, a Python wrapper for IgBLAST v1.9, using IMGT germline references to assign V/J genes and CDR3. Reads were filtered out if the reads had weak V/J assignments (E-value above 1e-6), no CDR3, stop codons, out-of-frame junctions, or ambiguous translated residues. A V3J clonotype was defined by an identical inferred V gene, J gene, and CDR3 amino acid sequence. Percentage overlap between repertoires was computed as shared unique clonotypes divided by the size of the smaller repertoire. Three approaches were used to assess repertoire richness: RTK rarefaction, the Chao1 estimator, and Recon v2.1 estimates of unobserved clonotypes. For all TCRbeta clonotypes obtained by the gDNA method from several donors, generation probabilities were computed with OLGA. TCRdb holds this immuneACCESS table with in-frame rearrangements only. Some clones are missing; in checked studies, unresolved V genes explain under half, and the rest has no known cause. That table furnishes V, J and clone size, whereas the DNA furnished D and trimming. The table for this sample lists under 2.5 million clones; around 90% of them were counted only once. The ten largest clones add up to 0.37% of the sample.

The CDR3 has 15 amino acids, counting the end cysteine and phenylalanine. The retained sequence is limited to the CDR3, 45 bases, with the frame set at the first base. V is trimmed back by 9 bases and J by 3 bases, and the junction contains 13 bases that no gene match accounts for. The germline V gene (reference sequence) yields LNHDA for CDR1 and SQIVND for CDR2. Concerning this clone: Its antigen remains unidentified. No much larger clone is present one base from it, and per-base qualities are unavailable.

Healthy HIV-negative adults with no recently reported acute infections or vaccinations were included as donors. Every donor was a Caucasian adult living in Nashville, Tennessee, USA. CD4+ T cells were enriched by magnetic negative selection; naive cells were then positively selected on CD45RA, and the negative fraction formed the memory subset. Blood was collected by leukapheresis, and PBMCs were isolated by Ficoll-Histopaque density gradient centrifugation and then cryopreserved in liquid nitrogen vapor phase. Purity and quantity of every magnetically sorted T cell population were checked by analytical flow cytometry. Genomic DNA was isolated from each sorted fraction and quantified by UV absorbance on a Nanodrop 2000c.

Sequenced sample: naive CD4+ T cells from PBMCs. Sample cell subset or site, as interpreted from the label and publication: CD45RA+ positively selected. The receptor was derived from a young man in good health. Some clones in this sample may be carry-over from other donors' samples. The chain employs TRBV19 and TRBJ2-5, with 7 bases matching TRBD1. The CDR3 reads as follows: CASSADRIRKETQYF. The DNA reads TGTGCCAGCTCGGCGGACAGGATCCGTAAAGAGACCCAGTACTTC.